One sample yielded the 26 T cell receptor beta chains listed below, sequenced in a study of Graves' ophthalmopathy and Graves' hyperthyroidism. Amplified material comprised TCR beta CDR3 regions derived from RNA transcripts. HTBI-primed RT-PCR formed the first round, and a multiplex PCR formed the second. TCRdb itself ran the multiplex PCR reads through MiXCR, one entry per CDR3 protein. The profile shows fewer than 650,000 distinct CDR3 sequences, about a fifth of them singletons. Sequencing was performed on peripheral blood. The origin of the receptors is a woman aged 18 to 35 with stable Graves' hyperthyroidism. Some clones in this sample may be carry-over from other donors' samples.

In this sample, this clonotype turned up a few times. The gene calls are TRBV5-1 and TRBJ1-2; D call uncertain. The V and J ends lost 5 bases and 2 bases respectively, with 10 bases between them. Germline CDR1 and CDR2: SGHRS and YFSETQ. This CDR3 region has 13 residues. DNA for the CDR3: TGCGCCAGCAGTCTTGCCATAAACTATGGCTACACCTTC. Protein sequence: CASSLAINYGYTF.

This clonotype appeared many times. The chain links TRBV19 to TRBJ1-5, with D unresolved. The V end lost 9 bases, the J end lost 2 bases, and 11 bases lay between the germline ends. The germline V gene encodes CDR1 LNHDA and CDR2 SQIVND (reference sequence). The CDR3 is 13 amino acids. CDR3 amino acids: CARIIRGNQPQHF. DNA for the CDR3: TGTGCCAGGATAATTCGGGGCAATCAGCCCCAGCATTTT.

This clonotype occurred many times. The chain links TRBV19 to TRBJ2-7; 8 positions agree with TRBD2. Germline assignment: CDR1 LNHDA and CDR2 SQIVND (reference sequence). The CDR3 loop spans 14 amino acids. V lost 3 bases, J lost 5 bases, and 6 bases stayed unmatched. The CDR3 loop is CASSMEREFDEQYF. The CDR3, as DNA: TGTGCCAGTAGTATGGAGCGGGAGTTCGACGAGCAGTACTTC.

This chain uses TRBV28 with TRBJ1-1; no clear D gene. This CDR3 region has 14 residues. V was pared by 6 bases and J by 1 base, with 12 bases between. From germline, CDR1 is MDHEN and CDR2 SYDVKM. DNA for the CDR3: TGTGCCAGCAGCCCCCCAGGAACGAACACTGAAGCTTTCTTT. Protein sequence: CASSPPGTNTEAFF. The full variable domain, in which reference TRBV28 and TRBJ1-1 provide the parts outside the CDR3, is DVKVTQSSRYLVKRTGEKVFLECVQDMDHENMFWYRQDPGLGLRLIYFSYDVKMKEKGDIPEGYSVSREKKERFSLILESASTNQTSMYLCASSPPGTNTEAFFGQGTRLTVV.

This clonotype was observed many times. V usage is TRBV6-1 and J usage is TRBJ1-1; possibly TRBD1 for D (5 bases). Trimming left V 8 bases short and J 5 bases short, with 15 bases between. Germline CDR1 reads MNHNS; CDR2 reads SASEGT. This CDR3 region has 13 residues. The CDR3 coding sequence is TGTGCCAGCGGGGGACCGAGGGGTACTGAAGCTTTCTTT. This translates into CASGGPRGTEAFF.

As regards this clonotype: Just one base apart from a much larger clone, this may be a read error. The V call is TRBV2, the J call TRBJ1-6; D is unclear. Looked up from germline, CDR1 is SNHLY and CDR2 is FYNNEI. Deletions cut 2 bases from V and 10 bases from J, with 6 bases between. The CDR3 spans 12 residues. DNA for the CDR3: TGTGCCAGCAGTGAACGGGGATCACCCCTCCACTTT. Translated, it gives CASSERGSPLHF.

This clonotype appeared many times. The chain recombines TRBV4-1 with TRBJ1-1; D is perhaps TRBD1 (6 bases). Trimming removed 1 base at V and 3 bases at J, with 12 bases between. The CDR3 consists of 15 residues. Germline CDR1 reads MGHRA; CDR2 reads YSYEKL. In nucleotides, the CDR3 is TGCGCCAGCAGCCAAGGAAGGAGGGGGGACACTGAAGCTTTCTTT. Amino acid sequence: CASSQGRRGDTEAFF.

This rearrangement joins TRBV6-1 to TRBJ2-7; TRBD1 matches at 10 bases. The CDR3 runs to 15 residues. From germline, CDR1 is MNHNS and CDR2 SASEGT. Unmatched junction bases numbered 5, after V lost 4 bases and J lost 2 bases. As DNA, the CDR3 is TGTGCCAGCAGTGTGGGACAGGGGATGACCTACGAGCAGTACTTC. This codes for CASSVGQGMTYEQYF.

This clonotype appeared many times. This chain uses TRBV11-2 with TRBJ2-5; D might be TRBD1 (5 bases). Germline V CDR1 and CDR2: SGHAT, FQNNGV. The V gene lost 1 base and the J gene lost 4 bases, with 13 bases spanning the gap. CDR3 length: 15 residues. The CDR3 DNA reads TGTGCCAGCAGCTTAGGTCAGGGTCTGGGAGAGACCCAGTACTTC. Residues: CASSLGQGLGETQYF. Variable domain in full (rest from reference TRBV11-2 and TRBJ2-5): EAGVAQSPRYKIIEKRQSVAFWCNPISGHATLYWYQQILGQGPKLLIQFQNNGVVDDSQLPKDRFSAERLKGVDSTLKIQPAKLEDSAVYLCASSLGQGLGETQYFGPGTRLLVL.

There are a few counts of this clonotype. The chain has TRBV10-3 and TRBJ1-2; no reliable D call. Germline loops: CDR1 ENHRY, CDR2 SYGVKD. V lost 10 bases and J lost 3, with 24 bases in between. This CDR3 contains 16 residues. As DNA, the CDR3 is TGTGCCACCCCTCGGACGGCTACAAACGGTGACTATGGCTACACCTTC. It is translated as CATPRTATNGDYGYTF.

The sample holds many counts of this clonotype. The V and J genes are TRBV18 and TRBJ1-5; D gene ambiguous. CDR1 is KGHSH and CDR2 is LQKENI in the germline V gene. The CDR3 extends over 14 amino acids. V gave up 6 bases and J gave up 2 bases, with 11 bases separating them. The CDR3 bases are TGTGCCAGCTCGGATTACAACCGCAATCAGCCCCAGCATTTT. Amino acids: CASSDYNRNQPQHF.

This chain uses TRBV12-3 or TRBV12-4 with TRBJ2-2, with D maybe TRBD2 (5 bases). V was clipped by 3 bases and J by 7 bases, with 9 bases between them. The CDR3 has 13 residues. CDR3 nucleotides: TGTGCCAGCAGTTTTGCGGGTATCGGGGAGCTGTTTTTT. Amino acid sequence: CASSFAGIGELFF.

The chain combines TRBV13 with TRBJ2-7, with 8 bases lining up with TRBD2. CDR1 and CDR2 (germline): PRHDT, FYEKMQ (reference sequence). The CDR3 contains 18 residues. Trimming removed 1 base from V and 3 bases from J; junction bases left unmatched: 14. The CDR3 sequence is CASSLVPAGAEKHYEQYF. The CDR3 DNA follows: TGTGCCAGCAGCTTAGTCCCAGCGGGGGCCGAAAAACACTACGAGCAGTACTTC.

The sample holds a few counts of this clonotype. Just one base apart from a much larger clone, this may be a read error. The chain has TRBV6-5 and TRBJ2-7, with D unclear. CDR3 length: 16 amino acids. The germline V and J ends were trimmed by 0 bases and 0 bases, with 12 bases remaining between them. Germline V CDR1 and CDR2: MNHEY, SVGAGI. CDR3 nucleotide sequence: TGTGCCAGCAGTTACTCGCTTCCTCCCGCCTCCTACGAGCAGTACTTC. This gives the protein CASSYSLPPASYEQYF.

Only a few counts were recorded for this clonotype. A much larger clone differs by one base, so this may be a read error. V usage is TRBV30 and J usage is TRBJ1-2; no definite D call. V lost 1 base to trimming and J lost 6 bases, with 15 bases between them. CDR1 GTSNPN and CDR2 SVGIG come from the germline V gene (reference sequence). The length of the CDR3 is 14 residues. CDR3 protein: CAWSAEGGSDGYTF. Here the CDR3 DNA reads TGTGCCTGGAGTGCAGAGGGCGGTAGTGATGGCTACACCTTC.

This clonotype was seen only once. CDR3 amino acids: CASSIRKKGTHSGANVLTF. DNA of the CDR3: TGTGCCAGTAGTATTAGGAAAAAGGGGACGCACTCTGGGGCCAACGTCCTGACTTTC. The chain is built from TRBV19 and TRBJ2-6; D assignment may be TRBD1 or TRBD2 (5 bases each). The germline CDR1 and CDR2 sequences are LNHDA and SQIVND (reference sequence). The CDR3 sequence is 19 residues long. The V end lost 3 bases, the J end lost 0 bases, and 18 bases lay between the germline ends.

About this clonotype: This may be a read error, as it is one base from a much larger clone. The chain has TRBV6-1 and TRBJ1-1; 8 nucleotides agree with TRBD1. CDR1 and CDR2 (germline): MNHNS, SASEGT. The CDR3 is 14 amino acids. The CDR3 DNA sequence: TGTGCCAGCAGAACTCAGGGGGCCTACACTGGAGCTTTCTTT. This codes for CASRTQGAYTGAFF.

This clonotype was seen many times. The chain recombines TRBV5-1 with TRBJ2-7; D uncertain. Germline CDR1 reads SGHRS; CDR2 reads YFSETQ. CDR3 size: 13 residues. V was clipped by 2 bases and J by 6 bases, with 12 bases between them. Written as DNA, the CDR3 is TGCGCCAGCAGCTTTAGGATCGCCGGCGAGCAGTACTTC. It yields the protein CASSFRIAGEQYF.

The chain recombines TRBV27 with TRBJ1-2, with D hard to call. The CDR3 has 15 amino acids. Trimming pared 5 bases from V and 4 bases from J, leaving 17 bases between. Germline CDR1 MNHEY, CDR2 SMNVEV (reference sequence). CDR3 loop: CASSPKFPDIYGYTF. DNA of the CDR3: TGTGCCAGCAGTCCAAAGTTCCCGGATATCTATGGCTACACCTTC.

V and J are TRBV28 and TRBJ2-7, with a weak D call TRBD2 (7 bases). Per the germline V gene, CDR1 is MDHEN and CDR2 is SYDVKM. V was pared by 7 bases and J by 8 bases, with 15 bases between. This CDR3 has 12 amino acids. The CDR3 nucleotides are TGTGCCAGCAACATCAAGGGGGGGAAGCAGTACTTC. Protein: CASNIKGGKQYF. The full variable domain, with the rest looked up from reference TRBV28 and TRBJ2-7, is DVKVTQSSRYLVKRTGEKVFLECVQDMDHENMFWYRQDPGLGLRLIYFSYDVKMKEKGDIPEGYSVSREKKERFSLILESASTNQTSMYLCASNIKGGKQYFGPGTRLTVT.

The chain has TRBV24-1 and TRBJ2-7; D remains unclear. CDR1 KGHDR and CDR2 SFDVKD come from the germline V gene. The CDR3 is made up of 13 amino acids. V gave up 1 base and J gave up 5 bases, with 8 bases separating them. The CDR3 region has the DNA TGTGCCACCAGTGATTTCAAGCGCCACGAGCAGTACTTC. Its protein product is CATSDFKRHEQYF.

This clonotype was counted ten times or more. The chain uses TRBV27 and TRBJ1-6; D is unclear. V was clipped by 2 bases and J by 9 bases, with 11 bases between them. Germline V CDR1 and CDR2: MNHEY, SMNVEV (reference sequence). This CDR3 is 14 amino acids long. CDR3: CASSLRYLSSPLHF. Written as DNA, the CDR3 is TGTGCCAGCAGTTTACGGTATTTGAGTTCACCCCTCCACTTT.

The V and J genes are TRBV19 and TRBJ1-1; D not certain. Germline-derived CDR1 and CDR2 are LNHDA and SQIVND (reference sequence). Trimming took off 0 bases at V and 3 bases at J, with 14 bases between the two ends. The CDR3 sequence is 16 residues long. The CDR3 loop is CASSIERWEVYTEAFF. In DNA form, the CDR3 reads TGTGCCAGTAGTATAGAACGATGGGAAGTCTACACTGAAGCTTTCTTT.

V is TRBV28 and J is TRBJ1-1; weak D call: TRBD1 (6 bases). The CDR3 extends over 14 amino acids. Germline lookup yields CDR1 MDHEN and CDR2 SYDVKM. V was clipped by 4 bases and J by 6 bases, with 15 bases between them. The CDR3 is CASSSSPGGAEAFF. The CDR3 DNA reads TGTGCCAGCAGTTCCTCCCCTGGGGGCGCTGAAGCTTTCTTT.

In its sample, this clonotype was seen many times. This chain uses TRBV28 with TRBJ2-7; D remains ambiguous. The CDR3 runs 11 residues. V gave up 5 bases and J gave up 4 bases, with 6 bases separating them. Germline V gives CDR1 MDHEN, CDR2 SYDVKM. As DNA, the CDR3 is TGTGCCAGCAGTCACTGGTACGAGCAGTACTTC. This sequence encodes CASSHWYEQYF.

The J gene is TRBJ2-7, the V gene TRBV30; no clear D. The CDR3 has 12 amino acids. The ends were cut back, 5 bases at V and 6 bases at J, with 14 bases in the middle. Germline V CDR1 and CDR2: GTSNPN, SVGIG (reference sequence). The CDR3 sequence is CAWGSDRSEQYF. The CDR3, as DNA: TGTGCCTGGGGCAGTGACCGCTCCGAGCAGTACTTC.